This TCR beta chain stems from a study of CD8+ T cells in alopecia areata (dated by TCRdb to the late 2010s). For the study in its entirety: Treated patients were enrolled in an open-label pilot trial of oral tofacitinib, 5 to 10 mg twice daily, for moderate-to-severe alopecia areata. Tofacitinib was given for 6 to 18 months, followed by 6 months of follow-up off drug to assess delayed response and recurrence. In both human patients and the C3H/HeJ mouse model, the study applied high-throughput TCRbeta sequencing to look at T cell clonal expansion in alopecia areata. On the human side, TCRbeta sequencing was run on scalp tissue and on sorted CD4+ and CD8+ peripheral blood T cells from healthy controls and from alopecia areata patients with either patchy or totalis/universalis disease. Biopsies were taken from tofacitinib-treated patients at baseline and at 4 and 24 weeks of treatment, and a later scalp biopsy was taken in several of the tofacitinib-treated patients. Clonality in the scalp was compared among normal scalp (n=4), patchy alopecia areata scalp (n=8), and alopecia totalis/universalis scalp (n=8). RNA was extracted with the PAXgene miRNA kit for fixed scalp, the miRNeasy kit for PBMCs, and the RNeasy kit for mouse skin. immunoSEQ multiplex PCR using 35 Vbeta forward primers and 13 Jbeta reverse primers was used to amplify TCRbeta CDR3 regions. General findings and caveats noted by the study authors: Scalp TCR repertoire analysis is complicated because resident alphabeta T cells in normal human skin are also sequenced, whereas mouse skin is dominated by gammadelta T cells. Lesional scalp, especially in alopecia totalis/universalis, showed higher clonality and more expanded CD8+ clones than normal scalp, suggesting antigenic drive. TCR sequences shared between patients were less clear than in mice, possibly partly because of HLA diversity in the patient population.

The method was the immunoSEQ multiplex PCR assay. To provide template for TCR sequencing, every sample had RNA extracted and reverse transcribed into cDNA. SuperScript III was used to make first-strand cDNA, primed with a 2:1 mix of oligo-dT and random hexamers. A synthetic immune receptor repertoire was used to assess amplification bias, and residual bias was removed computationally. Processing in the source paper ran as follows. Raw reads were preprocessed to remove errors, and CDR3 was defined by IMGT conventions from the conserved cysteine to phenylalanine. To get clonality, Shannon entropy was normalized by log2 of the number of productive unique TCRs and the result was subtracted from 1. Whether scalp clones were CD4 or CD8 was inferred by matching scalp TCRbeta sequences against CD4 and CD8 repertoires sorted from blood. TCRdb took over this immuneACCESS table, retaining in-frame rearrangements with V and J assigned. Such tables are incomplete; in checked studies, under half of the missing clones stem from an unresolved V gene, and the remainder is unexplained. For V, J and clone size, that table is used; D and trimming come from the DNA. The sample table lists about 97,000 clones, about 40% of them with a count of one. Approximately 1.4% of the sample lies in the top ten.

As for this clone: The specificity of this receptor is unknown. Qualities for individual bases were not recorded, and no much larger clone is one base off.

Lesional scalp punch biopsies and peripheral blood were collected from alopecia areata patients. PBMCs were isolated by density centrifugation and stained for CD3, CD4 and CD8, after which CD4+ and CD8+ T cells were sorted on a FACSAria. Counted from cysteine to phenylalanine, this CDR3 has 13 amino acids. Solely the CDR3 DNA is kept, with 39 bases framed from the first base. CDR1 is given as SQVTM and CDR2 as ANQGSEA, both from the germline V gene. The clonotype comes from a human donor with alopecia areata. Recombination connected TRBV29-1 to TRBJ2-5, and 11 junctional nucleotides match TRBD1. The J call could be wrong; TRBJ2-7 is a better fit for the DNA end. The sequenced material came from CD4+ T cells sorted from blood. CDR3 region: CSVARDRGDEQYF. The DNA sequence follows: TGCAGCGTTGCCCGGGACAGGGGGGACGAGCAGTACTTC.